A selection of T cell receptor beta chains follows, all from one sample in a study of blood T cell repertoires in COVID-19. Assay used: immunoSEQ multiplex PCR; TCRdb lists only in-frame clones, some missing. The table lists 65,000 or so clones, approximately 84% of them singletons, with roughly 4% in the top ten. The sample taken for sequencing was peripheral blood. The receptors were gathered from a man in his 60s with acute or convalescent COVID-19. Both conserved end residues are part of each CDR3. The D gene is left open where the match is weak. Rows give clone size only sometimes, using once, few, many, or a class for an expanded clone.

v_call: TRBV12-3/TRBV12-4
clone_size: NA
d_call: NA
j_call: TRBJ2-5
cdr3_aa: CASSVDREETQYF
cdr3_nt: TGTGCCAGCAGTGTAGATCGGGAAGAGACCCAGTACTTC

v_call: TRBV7-3
clone_size: NA
d_call: TRBD2
j_call: TRBJ2-5
cdr3_aa: CASSLSTGTSGQETQYF
cdr3_nt: TGTGCCAGCAGCTTAAGTACGGGGACTAGCGGTCAAGAGACCCAGTACTTC

v_call: TRBV19
clone_size: NA
d_call: TRBD1
j_call: TRBJ2-7
cdr3_aa: CASSLIQGSEQYF
cdr3_nt: TGTGCCAGTAGCCTGATACAGGGGAGCGAGCAGTACTTC

v_call: TRBV7-8
clone_size: NA
d_call: TRBD1
j_call: TRBJ2-1
cdr3_aa: CASSHRDRGQGSSYNEQFF
cdr3_nt: TGTGCCAGCAGCCACCGGGACAGGGGGCAGGGGAGCTCCTACAATGAGCAGTTCTTC

v_call: TRBV6-5
clone_size: NA
d_call: NA
j_call: TRBJ2-5
cdr3_aa: CASSYDAGAGQETQYF
cdr3_nt: TGTGCCAGCAGTTACGATGCGGGGGCCGGTCAAGAGACCCAGTACTTC

v_call: TRBV4-1
clone_size: NA
d_call: NA
j_call: TRBJ2-2
cdr3_aa: CASSQGSFPGGELFF
cdr3_nt: TGCGCCAGCAGCCAAGGGAGTTTTCCGGGCGGGGAGCTGTTTTTT

v_call: TRBV2
clone_size: NA
d_call: TRBD2
j_call: TRBJ2-1
cdr3_aa: CASSPPGTSGGPNEQFF
cdr3_nt: TGTGCCAGCAGTCCACCGGGGACTAGCGGGGGACCTAATGAGCAGTTCTTC

v_call: TRBV18
clone_size: NA
d_call: TRBD1
j_call: TRBJ1-1
cdr3_aa: CASSPGGQMNTEAFF
cdr3_nt: TGTGCCAGCTCACCAGGGGGACAGATGAACACTGAAGCTTTCTTT

v_call: TRBV9
clone_size: once
d_call: TRBD1
j_call: TRBJ2-5
cdr3_aa: CASSVEDREETQYF
cdr3_nt: TGTGCCAGCAGCGTAGAGGACAGGGAAGAGACCCAGTACTTC

v_call: TRBV5-6
clone_size: NA
d_call: NA
j_call: TRBJ2-2
cdr3_aa: CASSLARLVGGELFF
cdr3_nt: TGTGCCAGCAGCTTGGCCCGTCTAGTTGGCGGGGAGCTGTTTTTT

v_call: TRBV12-3/TRBV12-4
clone_size: once
d_call: NA
j_call: TRBJ1-6
cdr3_aa: CASSFNLSPLHF
cdr3_nt: TGTGCCAGCAGTTTTAATCTTTCACCCCTCCACTTT

v_call: TRBV7-6
clone_size: once
d_call: NA
j_call: TRBJ1-4
cdr3_aa: CASSSHRQTTNEKLFF
cdr3_nt: TGTGCCAGCAGCTCCCATCGACAGACAACTAATGAAAAACTGTTTTTT

v_call: TRBV27
clone_size: NA
d_call: TRBD1
j_call: TRBJ1-4
cdr3_aa: CASGSGGDEKLFF
cdr3_nt: TGTGCCAGCGGGTCAGGGGGCGATGAAAAACTGTTTTTT

v_call: TRBV24-1
clone_size: NA
d_call: TRBD2
j_call: TRBJ2-7
cdr3_aa: CATSGLAGTEQYF
cdr3_nt: TGTGCCACCAGTGGACTAGCGGGGACCGAGCAGTACTTC

v_call: TRBV7-8
clone_size: NA
d_call: NA
j_call: TRBJ1-1
cdr3_aa: CASSLVRNTEAFF
cdr3_nt: TGTGCCAGCAGCCTGGTGAGGAACACTGAAGCTTTCTTT

v_call: TRBV6-5
clone_size: NA
d_call: TRBD1
j_call: TRBJ2-5
cdr3_aa: CATTRQGSQETQYF
cdr3_nt: TGTGCCACGACCAGACAGGGGTCACAAGAGACCCAGTACTTC

v_call: TRBV9
clone_size: NA
d_call: NA
j_call: TRBJ1-3
cdr3_aa: CASSPLPYSGNTIYF
cdr3_nt: TGTGCCAGCAGTCCCCTTCCGTACTCTGGAAACACCATATATTTT

v_call: TRBV9
clone_size: NA
d_call: NA
j_call: TRBJ2-5
cdr3_aa: CASSNLMTSTQETQYF
cdr3_nt: TGTGCCAGCAGCAATTTAATGACAAGCACCCAAGAGACCCAGTACTTC

v_call: TRBV5-1
clone_size: NA
d_call: NA
j_call: TRBJ1-2
cdr3_aa: CASSLETGEDGYTF
cdr3_nt: TGCGCCAGCAGCTTGGAGACAGGCGAGGATGGCTACACCTTC

v_call: TRBV27
clone_size: NA
d_call: NA
j_call: TRBJ1-6
cdr3_aa: CASTNKQSPLHF
cdr3_nt: TGTGCCAGCACCAACAAACAGTCACCCCTCCACTTT

v_call: TRBV5-4
clone_size: NA
d_call: NA
j_call: TRBJ1-1
cdr3_aa: CASSLALQEGQAFF
cdr3_nt: TGTGCCAGCAGCTTGGCCCTTCAAGAGGGCCAAGCTTTCTTT

v_call: TRBV18
clone_size: NA
d_call: TRBD1
j_call: TRBJ1-2
cdr3_aa: CASSRGGDREGYTF
cdr3_nt: TGTGCCAGCTCCCGCGGAGGGGACAGGGAAGGCTACACCTTC

v_call: TRBV23-1
clone_size: NA
d_call: TRBD1
j_call: TRBJ1-1
cdr3_aa: CASSQSRDSRWTEAFF
cdr3_nt: TGCGCCAGCAGTCAATCTAGGGACAGTCGGTGGACTGAAGCTTTCTTT

v_call: TRBV7-2
clone_size: NA
d_call: NA
j_call: TRBJ1-2
cdr3_aa: CASSLVTYGYTF
cdr3_nt: TGTGCCAGCAGCTTAGTCACATATGGCTACACCTTC